This TCR beta chain was captured by sequencing in a study of blood T cell repertoires in COVID-19 (dated by TCRdb to the early 2020s). Notes on the research overall: Samples from collaborators originated in the United States, Italy and Spain and spanned both the acute and convalescent phases of COVID-19. The material from the prospective study consisted of cDNA or gDNA derived from T cells, B-cell-depleted T cells, or PBMCs. Deeply sampled blood TCRbeta repertoires from subjects exposed to, actively infected with, or recovered from COVID-19 were included in the dataset. The repertoires were released in a freely available public database intended as a resource for research on the immune response to SARS-CoV-2. Samples were obtained from the ongoing ImmuneRACE study (first 160 participants) and from about 1,300 subjects provided by 6 global collaborators. A de-identified subject ID, COVID-19 status, age in years and sex were almost always included in the sample metadata. Where available, HLA class I and class II types were obtained from metadata supplied by the sample provider rather than from assay-based typing. The research as a whole found: The quantity of clinical and demographic metadata differed by source and by participant and was supplied without curation.

CDR1 and CDR2 are read off the germline V gene as SGHTA and FQGNSA. The germline V end is reduced by 4 bases and the J end by 0 bases; junction bases left unmatched: 7. The CDR3 spans 18 residues, from the cysteine through the phenylalanine. The retained sequence is limited to the CDR3, 54 bases, with the frame set at the first base. Each collaborating institution followed its own protocols to collect whole blood in K2EDTA tubes. For TCRbeta analysis, collaborators shipped samples as frozen whole blood, isolated PBMCs, or DNA extracted from either of those sample types. TCRbeta CDR3 regions were amplified from genomic DNA using the immunoSEQ Assay, a bias-controlled multiplex PCR. The study's own analysis went as follows. The number of nucleated cells in each sample was estimated from the amplification of reference gene primers within the assay. Sequence reads were collapsed and filtered to measure the absolute abundance of every unique TCRbeta CDR3 rearrangement. For each sample, productive Simpson clonality was calculated as the square root of Simpson's diversity index over productive rearrangements. The table was pulled from immuneACCESS by TCRdb, which kept in-frame rearrangements only. Such tables lose some clones; where checked, under half of the loss comes from unresolved V genes, and the rest has no known cause. V and J calls and clone size are as listed in that table; D and trimming were resolved from the DNA. The sample table lists approximately 260,000 clones, about four fifths of them with a count of one. The leading ten clones occupy about 9.5% of the sample.

Concerning this clone: Its antigen is currently not known. No clone much larger than this one lies a single base away; base qualities are absent.

The sequenced material came from peripheral blood. The receptor's source is a woman of 80 years or more with acute or convalescent COVID-19. The sequence links TRBV7-2 to TRBJ1-5; TRBD1 lines up with 12 middle nucleotides. DNA sequence: TGTGCCAGCAGCTCTCCGGGACAGGGGGCGTATAGCAATCAGCCCCAGCATTTT. Its translation is CASSSPGQGAYSNQPQHF.